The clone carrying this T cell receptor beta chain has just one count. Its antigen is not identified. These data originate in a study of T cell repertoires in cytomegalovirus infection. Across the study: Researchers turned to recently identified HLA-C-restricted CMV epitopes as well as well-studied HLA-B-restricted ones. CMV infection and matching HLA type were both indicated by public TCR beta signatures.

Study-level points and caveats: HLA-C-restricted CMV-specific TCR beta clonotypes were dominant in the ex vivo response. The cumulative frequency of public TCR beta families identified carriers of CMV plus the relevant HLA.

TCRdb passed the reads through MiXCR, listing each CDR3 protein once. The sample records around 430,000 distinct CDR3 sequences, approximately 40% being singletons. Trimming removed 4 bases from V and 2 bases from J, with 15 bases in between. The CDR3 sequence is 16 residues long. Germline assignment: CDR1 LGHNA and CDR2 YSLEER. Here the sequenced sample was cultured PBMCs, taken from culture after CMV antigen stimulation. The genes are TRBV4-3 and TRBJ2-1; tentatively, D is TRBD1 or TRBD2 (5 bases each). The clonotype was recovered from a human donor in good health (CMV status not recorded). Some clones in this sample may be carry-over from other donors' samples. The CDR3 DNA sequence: TGCGCCAGCAGCCTAACCGGGACCTACCCCTACAATGAGCAGTTCTTC. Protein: CASSLTGTYPYNEQFF.